This T cell receptor (beta chain) was found in a study of T cell responses to AZD1222 COVID-19 vaccine. Findings of the study overall: Spike-specific TCR breadth and depth both grew after two AZD1222 doses. Only a handful of AZD1222 recipients, more than 5 in all, had baseline seropositivity.

V was clipped by 7 bases and J by 0 bases, with 19 bases between them. This CDR3 contains 16 residues. In germline, CDR1 is GTSNPN, CDR2 SVGIG (reference sequence). Comments on this clone: The antigen remains undetermined.

Some clones are missing from TCRdb's copy, which holds only in-frame ones; the method was immunoSEQ multiplex PCR. The table includes 140,000 to 150,000 clones, 85% to 95% detected once. The chain is built from TRBV30 and TRBJ1-3; D call uncertain. The sample here was peripheral blood, taken after recovery from COVID-19. The clonotype originates from an adult who had recovered from COVID-19. CDR3 bases: TGTGCCTCTGAGAGAGCCGGGCTGACCTCTGGAAACACCATATATTTT. Amino acids: CASERAGLTSGNTIYF.